Listed below are T cell receptor beta chains from one sample, sequenced in a study of T cells after yellow fever vaccination. Via MiXCR, TCRdb re-called the 5' RACE reads, giving one row per CDR3 protein. The repertoire holds about 330,000 distinct CDR3 sequences, with 4.1% as singletons. Sequencing was performed on PBMCs, taken 5 days after the yellow fever booster vaccination. The source is a man aged 18-30 years who received the YFV17D yellow fever vaccine. The CDR3 runs from the conserved cysteine through the conserved F or W. Each record gives: J gene, D gene, V gene, clone size, CDR3 protein, CDR3 DNA. The D gene is left open where the match is weak. Only some rows state a clone size, as once, few, many or a class for expanded clones.

j_call: TRBJ1-5; d_call: NA; v_call: TRBV7-2; clone_size: NA; cdr3_aa: CASSGDSNQPQHF; cdr3_nt: TGTGCCAGCAGCGGTGATAGCAATCAGCCCCAGCATTTT
j_call: TRBJ2-3; d_call: NA; v_call: TRBV11-2; clone_size: NA; cdr3_aa: CASSLGQGDTQYF; cdr3_nt: TGTGCCAGCAGCTTAGGTCAGGGGGATACGCAGTATTTT
j_call: TRBJ2-1; d_call: NA; v_call: TRBV4-2; clone_size: NA; cdr3_aa: CASSQGGRDEQFF; cdr3_nt: TGTGCCAGCAGCCAGGGGGGGCGGGATGAGCAGTTCTTC
j_call: TRBJ1-1; d_call: TRBD1; v_call: TRBV12-3/TRBV12-4; clone_size: many; cdr3_aa: CASSRDRENTEAFF; cdr3_nt: TGTGCCAGCAGTCGGGACAGGGAAAACACTGAAGCTTTCTTT
j_call: TRBJ2-5; d_call: TRBD1; v_call: TRBV7-2; clone_size: many; cdr3_aa: CASSRQGAQETQYF; cdr3_nt: TGTGCCAGCAGCCGACAGGGGGCTCAAGAGACCCAGTACTTC
j_call: TRBJ2-4; d_call: NA; v_call: TRBV5-1; clone_size: many; cdr3_aa: CASSLMGGAENIQYF; cdr3_nt: TGCGCCAGCAGCTTGATGGGGGGGGCCGAAAACATTCAGTACTTC
j_call: TRBJ2-6; d_call: NA; v_call: TRBV11-3; clone_size: many; cdr3_aa: CASSVESGANVLTF; cdr3_nt: TGTGCCAGCAGTGTGGAATCCGGGGCCAACGTCCTGACTTTC
j_call: TRBJ2-4; d_call: TRBD1; v_call: TRBV5-1; clone_size: many; cdr3_aa: CASSSGTAIQYF; cdr3_nt: TGCGCCAGCAGCTCCGGGACAGCCATTCAGTACTTC
j_call: TRBJ2-3; d_call: TRBD2; v_call: TRBV7-9; clone_size: many; cdr3_aa: CASSSRTSGGTDTQYF; cdr3_nt: TGTGCCAGCAGCTCACGGACTAGCGGGGGCACAGATACGCAGTATTTT
j_call: TRBJ1-3; d_call: NA; v_call: TRBV7-2; clone_size: few; cdr3_aa: CASSLLGRNTIYF; cdr3_nt: TGTGCCAGCAGCTTACTGGGGAGAAACACCATATATTTT
j_call: TRBJ2-2; d_call: TRBD2; v_call: TRBV6-1; clone_size: NA; cdr3_aa: CASSEFIAGGTGELFF; cdr3_nt: TGTGCCAGCAGTGAATTTATAGCGGGGGGCACCGGGGAGCTGTTTTTT
j_call: TRBJ2-1; d_call: NA; v_call: TRBV7-2; clone_size: many; cdr3_aa: CASRALDWANNEQFF; cdr3_nt: TGTGCCAGCAGAGCTCTAGATTGGGCCAATAATGAGCAGTTCTTC
j_call: TRBJ1-1; d_call: NA; v_call: TRBV5-8; clone_size: NA; cdr3_aa: CASSSLEGGGWAEAFF; cdr3_nt: TGTGCCAGCAGCTCCCTGGAGGGGGGGGGCTGGGCTGAAGCTTTCTTT
j_call: TRBJ2-5; d_call: NA; v_call: TRBV7-6; clone_size: many; cdr3_aa: CASSLRDVETQYF; cdr3_nt: TGTGCCAGCAGCTTAAGGGATGTCGAGACCCAGTACTTC
j_call: TRBJ1-5; d_call: NA; v_call: TRBV20-1; clone_size: few; cdr3_aa: CSAREWASNQPQHF; cdr3_nt: TGCAGTGCTAGAGAATGGGCTAGCAATCAGCCCCAGCATTTT
j_call: TRBJ2-2; d_call: NA; v_call: TRBV5-1; clone_size: few; cdr3_aa: CASSLVGVNTGELFF; cdr3_nt: TGCGCCAGCAGCTTGGTGGGGGTGAACACCGGGGAGCTGTTTTTT
j_call: TRBJ1-1; d_call: NA; v_call: TRBV12-3/TRBV12-4; clone_size: NA; cdr3_aa: CASNTDPPGAFF; cdr3_nt: TGTGCCAGCAACACCGACCCGCCGGGGGCTTTCTTT
j_call: TRBJ2-5; d_call: TRBD1; v_call: TRBV4-1; clone_size: NA; cdr3_aa: CASRRTGAGETQYF; cdr3_nt: TGCGCCAGCAGACGCACAGGGGCGGGAGAGACCCAGTACTTC
j_call: TRBJ2-4; d_call: NA; v_call: TRBV6-1; clone_size: NA; cdr3_aa: CASSESGLSNIQYF; cdr3_nt: TGTGCCAGCAGTGAATCGGGACTCTCAAACATTCAGTACTTC
j_call: TRBJ2-3; d_call: TRBD2; v_call: TRBV12-3/TRBV12-4; clone_size: few; cdr3_aa: CASSTGLAADTQYF; cdr3_nt: TGTGCCAGCAGTACTGGACTAGCAGCAGATACGCAGTATTTT
j_call: TRBJ2-1; d_call: TRBD2; v_call: TRBV7-9; clone_size: few; cdr3_aa: CASSISGGEYNEQFF; cdr3_nt: TGTGCCAGCAGCATTAGCGGGGGGGAATACAATGAGCAGTTCTTC
j_call: TRBJ2-7; d_call: NA; v_call: TRBV6-5; clone_size: few; cdr3_aa: CASSYSGQASYEQYF; cdr3_nt: TGTGCCAGCAGTTACTCAGGGCAGGCCTCCTACGAGCAGTACTTC
j_call: TRBJ2-5; d_call: NA; v_call: TRBV12-3/TRBV12-4; clone_size: few; cdr3_aa: CASTVLGTQYF; cdr3_nt: TGTGCCAGCACGGTCCTGGGGACCCAGTACTTC
j_call: TRBJ2-6; d_call: NA; v_call: TRBV19; clone_size: few; cdr3_aa: CASKSTGSFSGANVLTF; cdr3_nt: TGTGCCAGTAAGTCGACAGGATCTTTCTCTGGGGCCAACGTCCTGACTTTC
j_call: TRBJ1-2; d_call: NA; v_call: TRBV28; clone_size: few; cdr3_aa: CASSLVSGVSIVGGYTF; cdr3_nt: TGTGCCAGCAGTTTAGTTTCAGGGGTTTCGATAGTGGGCGGCTACACCTTC
j_call: TRBJ2-7; d_call: TRBD1; v_call: TRBV6-5; clone_size: few; cdr3_aa: CASSGTGGYEQYF; cdr3_nt: TGTGCCAGCAGCGGGACAGGGGGGTACGAGCAGTACTTC
j_call: TRBJ1-1; d_call: TRBD1; v_call: TRBV29-1; clone_size: few; cdr3_aa: CSDLTGGFEAFF; cdr3_nt: TGCAGCGACTTGACAGGGGGTTTTGAAGCTTTCTTT